The 14 T cell receptor beta chains listed next were all sequenced from one sample in a study of blood T cell repertoires in COVID-19 (dated by TCRdb to about 2020). The library was built by means of the immunoSEQ multiplex PCR assay. Drawn from immuneACCESS, this table holds only the in-frame rearrangements with V and J called that TCRdb kept. Clones are partly lost; checked studies trace under half to an unresolved V gene and leave the rest unexplained. Recorded for this sample are 200,000 to 300,000 clones; roughly 85% of them occurred a single time. More than 4.5% of the sample belongs to the ten largest clones. The source material was peripheral blood. Receptor source: a man aged 50 to 59 with COVID-19, enrolled during active disease.

This clone occurred once. The chain has TRBV29-1 and TRBJ2-3, with TRBD1 matching over 7 bases. The trim removed 7 bases at V and 8 bases at J, leaving 12 bases unmatched. This CDR3 has 13 amino acids. Germline assignment: CDR1 SQVTM and CDR2 ANQGSEA. The chain's CDR3 is CSARDSTVGTQYF. CDR3 sequence (DNA): TGCAGCGCACGGGACAGCACGGTTGGTACGCAGTATTTT.

This chain uses TRBV11-2 with TRBJ2-5, with 7 nucleotides matching TRBD1. The CDR3 has 17 amino acids. CDR1 and CDR2 (germline): SGHAT, FQNNGV. V was clipped by 1 base and J by 5 bases; unmatched bases: 13. The CDR3 coding sequence is TGTGCCAGCAGCTTAGGGACCGGGACAGCTGGTTTGGAGACCCAGTACTTC. Its protein is CASSLGTGTAGLETQYF. Full variable domain (remainder filled in from reference TRBV11-2 and TRBJ2-5): EAGVAQSPRYKIIEKRQSVAFWCNPISGHATLYWYQQILGQGPKLLIQFQNNGVVDDSQLPKDRFSAERLKGVDSTLKIQPAKLEDSAVYLCASSLGTGTAGLETQYFGPGTRLLVL.

V and J are TRBV6-5 and TRBJ2-1, with 9 bases identical to TRBD2. Germline assignment: CDR1 MNHEY and CDR2 SVGAGI. This CDR3 region has 15 residues. With 6 bases clipped from V and 7 bases from J, the junction kept 10 bases outside the gene matches. CDR3 sequence: CASSSVAGGLNEQFF. CDR3 sequence (DNA): TGTGCCAGCAGCTCGGTGGCGGGGGGGCTTAATGAGCAGTTCTTC.

V gene TRBV7-9 combines with J gene TRBJ1-3; a possible D gene is TRBD1 (6 bases). Germline V lookup: CDR1 SEHNR, CDR2 FQNEAQ (reference sequence). The V end was cut by 9 bases, the J end by 0 bases, with 12 bases between. The length of the CDR3 is 14 residues. The CDR3 DNA follows: TGTGCCAGTGGACAGTCCCCCTCTGGAAACACCATATATTTT. This gives the protein CASGQSPSGNTIYF. The full variable domain, in which reference TRBV7-9 and TRBJ1-3 provide the parts outside the CDR3, is DTGVSQNPRHKITKRGQNVTFRCDPISEHNRLYWYRQTLGQGPEFLTYFQNEAQLEKSRLLSDRFSAERPKGSFSTLEIQRTEQGDSAMYLCASGQSPSGNTIYFGEGSWLTVV.

V usage is TRBV9 and J usage is TRBJ1-6; 9 nucleotides agree with TRBD1. V was clipped by 3 bases and J by 9 bases; unmatched bases: 7. The CDR3 covers 15 residues. Germline lookup yields CDR1 SGDLS and CDR2 YYNGEE. Here the CDR3 DNA reads TGTGCCAGCAGCGCCATGACAGGGGGTTTTTCACCCCTCCACTTT. It specifies CASSAMTGGFSPLHF.

The V call is TRBV30, the J call TRBJ1-6, with 7 nucleotides matching TRBD1. From germline, CDR1 is GTSNPN and CDR2 SVGIG (reference sequence). This CDR3 is built from 12 residues. Losses at the gene ends were 2 bases for V and 12 bases for J; bases not matched to a gene: 4. CDR3 in amino acids: CAWSSPGGPLHF. As DNA, the CDR3 is TGTGCCTGGAGTTCACCAGGGGGACCCCTCCACTTT.

The rearrangement uses TRBV10-1 and TRBJ2-5; D might be TRBD1 (6 bases). Trimming removed 3 bases from V and 3 bases from J, with 14 bases in between. Germline V gene sequence: CDR1 WNHNN, CDR2 SYGVQD (reference sequence). The CDR3 is made up of 15 amino acids. The CDR3 DNA is TGCGCCAGCAGTGACTTGCGGCAGGGGAAAGAGACCCAGTACTTC. This gives the protein CASSDLRQGKETQYF.

V is TRBV3-1 (or the pseudogene TRBV3-2) and J is TRBJ1-4, with TRBD1 as a possible D gene (5 bases). This CDR3 contains 14 residues. Germline CDR1 reads LGHDT; CDR2 reads YNNKEL (reference sequence). Trimming took 7 bases from V and 7 from J, leaving 16 bases between them. CDR3 nucleotides: TGTGCCAGCACGGGGGGGACCTTGGGTGAAAAACTGTTTTTT. This gives the protein CASTGGTLGEKLFF.

This clone came up once. The V gene is TRBV6-5, the J gene TRBJ1-2; D not resolved. With 10 bases removed from V and 4 bases from J, the gap between germline ends came to 16 bases. The germline V gene has CDR1 MNHEY and CDR2 SVGAGI. This CDR3 comprises 13 residues. The CDR3 region is CATVGILFYGYTF. CDR3 nucleotide sequence: TGTGCCACCGTCGGGATCCTTTTCTATGGCTACACCTTC.

The chain is built from TRBV30 and TRBJ2-2, with 7 positions matching TRBD1. This CDR3 spans 19 amino acids. J was trimmed by 3 bases and V by 3 bases; bases with no gene match: 19. Germline loops: CDR1 GTSNPN, CDR2 SVGIG (reference sequence). This CDR3 is CAWSDIRQGQPSYTGELFF. Written as DNA, the CDR3 is TGTGCCTGGAGCGACATCCGACAGGGCCAGCCCTCGTACACCGGGGAGCTGTTTTTT. The whole variable domain, remainder taken from reference TRBV30 and TRBJ2-2, is SQTIHQWPATLVQPVGSPLSLECTVEGTSNPNLYWYRQAAGRGLQLLFYSVGIGQISSEVPQNLSASRPQDRQFILSSKKLLLSDSGFYLCAWSDIRQGQPSYTGELFFGEGSRLTVL.

The J gene is TRBJ1-2, the V gene TRBV19; TRBD1 matches at 9 bases. The CDR3 runs to 14 residues. After removal of 7 bases from V and 6 bases from J, the junction contained 9 bases not matched to a gene. Per germline, CDR1 LNHDA and CDR2 SQIVND (reference sequence). CDR3 sequence: CASMPFGTGNGYTF. For the CDR3, the DNA is TGTGCCAGTATGCCTTTCGGGACAGGGAATGGCTACACCTTC.

This clone came up once. The V gene is TRBV9, the J gene TRBJ2-7, with 11 positions matching TRBD1. V shed 2 bases, J shed 0 bases, and the junction held 4 bases outside the gene matches. This CDR3 is 16 amino acids long. Per the germline V gene, CDR1 is SGDLS and CDR2 is YYNGEE. In DNA form, the CDR3 reads TGTGCCAGCAGCGTCGGACAGGGGGCCCTCTCCTACGAGCAGTACTTC. Translating gives CASSVGQGALSYEQYF.

This clone is a singleton in its sample. The V gene is TRBV6-2 or TRBV6-3, the J gene TRBJ2-1, with 9 bases fitting TRBD2. V shed 6 bases and J 2 bases; nucleotides not matched to a gene: 5. Germline V gives CDR1 MNHEY, CDR2 SVGEGT. The CDR3 totals 15 residues. CDR3 region: CASSAAGGTYNEQFF. As DNA, the CDR3 is TGTGCCAGCAGCGCCGCGGGGGGGACCTACAATGAGCAGTTCTTC.

J is TRBJ2-3 and V is TRBV5-1; D might be TRBD2 (6 bases). Deletions cut 4 bases from V and 2 bases from J, with 17 bases between. Germline CDR1 SGHRS, CDR2 YFSETQ. CDR3 length: 16 residues. The CDR3 here is CASSGGGAGDTDTQYF. In DNA, the CDR3 is TGCGCCAGCAGCGGGGGTGGAGCGGGCGACACAGATACGCAGTATTTT.